This T cell receptor beta chain was captured in a study of blood T cell repertoires in COVID-19. Profiling relied on immunoSEQ multiplex PCR, and the TCRdb table lists in-frame clones only, not all of them. The sample holds about 410,000 clones, roughly 90% seen once. Germline V gene data show CDR1 as MDHEN and CDR2 as SYDVKM. The CDR3 spans 16 residues. The V end lost 4 bases, the J end lost 4 bases, and 19 bases lay between the germline ends. The TCR sequence derives from a woman aged 40 to 50 with COVID-19, enrolled during active disease. Sample: peripheral blood. The V call is TRBV28, the J call TRBJ2-5, with a weak D call TRBD2 (6 bases). CDR3 in DNA: TGTGCCAGCAGTTCCGGGACTCCGAATTTACGAGAGACCCAGTACTTC. Its translation is CASSSGTPNLRETQYF. Looking up the rest from reference TRBV28 and TRBJ2-5 gives the full variable domain: DVKVTQSSRYLVKRTGEKVFLECVQDMDHENMFWYRQDPGLGLRLIYFSYDVKMKEKGDIPEGYSVSREKKERFSLILESASTNQTSMYLCASSSGTPNLRETQYFGPGTRLLVL.